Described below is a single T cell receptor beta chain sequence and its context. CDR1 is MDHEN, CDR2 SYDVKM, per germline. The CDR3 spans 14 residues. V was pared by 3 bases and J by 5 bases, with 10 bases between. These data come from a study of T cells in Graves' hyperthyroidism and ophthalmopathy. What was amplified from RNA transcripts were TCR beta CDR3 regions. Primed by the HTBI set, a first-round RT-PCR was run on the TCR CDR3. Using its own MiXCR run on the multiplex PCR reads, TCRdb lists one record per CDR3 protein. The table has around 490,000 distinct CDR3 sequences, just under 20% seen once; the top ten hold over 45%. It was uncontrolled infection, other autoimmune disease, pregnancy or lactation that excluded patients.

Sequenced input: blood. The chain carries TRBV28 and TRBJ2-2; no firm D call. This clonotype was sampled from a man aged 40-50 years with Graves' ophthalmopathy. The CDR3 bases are TGTGCCAGCAGTTTCCTTGTAGGGACCGGGGAGCTGTTTTTT. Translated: CASSFLVGTGELFF.